This TCR beta chain was retrieved from a study of T cells after yellow fever vaccination. Study at large: Preparing low-cell-number fractions relied on SMART-Seq v4 Ultra Low Input.

The authors made TCR cDNA by 5'RACE template switching, adding a universal primer site and UMIs. TCRdb reanalysed the 5' RACE reads using MiXCR and keeps one entry per CDR3 protein. Of nearly 550,000 distinct CDR3 sequences in the sample, 15% to 20% were seen once. Turning to this clonotype: Its target is not known.

Study-wide points: Clonotypes shared by both compartments, CD4 and CD8, made up a small share. Repertoires sorted by FACS could include abundant clonotypes that are contaminants from the bulk population.

This CDR3 contains 14 residues. The germline V gene encodes CDR1 MDHEN and CDR2 SYDVKM. After removal of 6 bases from V and 5 bases from J, the junction contained 8 bases not matched to a gene. This sequence originates from a man aged 30 to 39 who received the YFV17D yellow fever vaccine. The starting material was PBMCs, obtained 15 days after the yellow fever booster vaccination. The chain couples TRBV28 to TRBJ2-7, with 9 bases lining up with TRBD1. Here the CDR3 DNA reads TGTGCCAGCAGGGCGCCGGGACAGGGAAACGAGCAGTACTTC. Translated, it gives CASRAPGQGNEQYF.